The 18 T cell receptor beta chains presented below share a single source sample, sequenced in a study of spatial heterogeneity in lung cancer. Each CDR3 protein is one row after TCRdb ran MiXCR on the 5' RACE reads. This sample yields 2,500 to 3,500 distinct CDR3 sequences, of which around 18% are seen a single time; about 16% belongs to the top ten. Stated time point: sample taken at primary tumor resection. The starting material was normal lung tissue next to the tumor, obtained at surgery. The receptors shown here come from a male donor with early-stage non-small cell lung cancer.

The chain couples TRBV5-1 to TRBJ2-1; 7 positions match TRBD2. The CDR3 spans 13 residues. Germline lookup yields CDR1 SGHRS and CDR2 YFSETQ. The V segment lost 7 bases and the J segment 6 bases; nucleotides outside the gene matches: 7. The CDR3 protein is CASFPGGSNEQFF. CDR3 coding DNA: TGCGCCAGCTTCCCGGGAGGATCCAATGAGCAGTTCTTC.

The J gene is TRBJ2-5, the V gene TRBV20-1, with TRBD2 as a possible D gene (5 bases). V shed 7 bases and J shed 3 bases, with 9 bases lying between them. This CDR3 region has 11 residues. The V gene's germline CDR1 is DFQATT and CDR2 SNEGSKA (reference sequence). CDR3 sequence reads: CSGAEEETQYF. The DNA for the CDR3 is TGCAGTGGAGCGGAGGAAGAGACCCAGTACTTC.

This clonotype is judged medium-sized. The J gene is TRBJ1-4, the V gene TRBV30, with TRBD1 identical over 8 bases. With 3 bases clipped from V and 3 bases from J, the junction kept 3 bases outside the gene matches. Looked up from germline, CDR1 is GTSNPN and CDR2 is SVGIG (reference sequence). CDR3 length equals 14 residues. CDR3 sequence: CAWRGGQANEKLFF. CDR3 in DNA: TGTGCCTGGAGGGGGGGACAGGCTAATGAAAAACTGTTTTTT.

By share, this clonotype counts as medium-sized (0.01 to 0.1%). This rearrangement joins TRBV12-3 or TRBV12-4 to TRBJ2-7; 8 bases match TRBD1. V gave up 3 bases and J gave up 6 bases; unmatched junction bases: 10. There are 15 residues in the CDR3. The chain's CDR3 is CASSFTAGGIFEQYF. The DNA of the CDR3 is TGTGCCAGCAGTTTTACGGCAGGGGGCATCTTCGAGCAGTACTTC.

This clonotype showed up just a few times. This chain connects TRBV28 to TRBJ1-2; 9 bases match TRBD1. CDR1 is MDHEN and CDR2 is SYDVKM in the germline V gene. V dropped 5 bases and J dropped 4; count of bases not matched to a gene: 11. The CDR3 length is 16 residues. CDR3 in DNA: TGTGCCAGCAGTGCACAACAGGGGGCGGCCTCCTATGGCTACACCTTC. Translating it yields CASSAQQGAASYGYTF.

This clonotype was observed a few times. The chain uses TRBV6-1 and TRBJ2-7; 7 bases agree with TRBD1. This CDR3 comprises 16 residues. With V trimmed by 5 bases and J by 6 bases, 16 bases remained unmatched. Germline values: CDR1 MNHNS, CDR2 SASEGT. CDR3 DNA: TGTGCCAGCAGTCAAAACCACCGACAGGGCGTGGGCGAGCAGTACTTC. Its translation is CASSQNHRQGVGEQYF.

In its sample, this clonotype ranks as medium-sized. The chain couples TRBV10-2 to TRBJ1-1; D is undetermined. The CDR3 is 14 residues long. Germline CDR1 WSHSY, CDR2 SAAADI. V was pared by 0 bases and J by 4 bases, with 9 bases between. DNA for the CDR3: TGCGCCAGCAGTGAGTCCGATGGTACCACTGAAGCTTTCTTT. The encoded protein is CASSESDGTTEAFF.

The chain has TRBV14 and TRBJ2-2; the match to TRBD2 covers 11 bases. Germline assignment: CDR1 SGHDN and CDR2 FVKESK. The CDR3 extends over 17 amino acids. V lost 3 bases to trimming and J lost 4 bases; unmatched junction nucleotides: 7. The CDR3 region is CASSQTSGTFLTGELFF. The CDR3 nucleotides read TGTGCCAGCAGCCAGACTAGCGGGACTTTCCTCACCGGGGAGCTGTTTTTT.

This clonotype was seen a handful of times. The rearrangement links TRBV29-1 to TRBJ2-1, with D perhaps given as TRBD1 or TRBD2 (5 bases each). Germline V gives CDR1 SQVTM, CDR2 ANQGSEA. The V gene lost 4 bases and the J gene lost 8 bases, with 18 bases spanning the gap. The CDR3 runs 14 residues. CDR3 protein: CSVVKGFVGDEQFF. The CDR3 DNA reads TGCAGCGTTGTAAAGGGGTTTGTCGGGGATGAGCAGTTCTTC.

This clonotype counts as medium-sized. The chain is built from TRBV29-1 and TRBJ2-7, with 10 bases fitting TRBD2. This CDR3 spans 15 amino acids. The germline CDR1 and CDR2 sequences are SQVTM and ANQGSEA. The junction had 9 bases not matched to a gene; V was cut back by 4 bases and J by 3 bases. The CDR3 DNA follows: TGCAGCGTTGTGAGTGCGGCTAGCGGGAGCTACGAGCAGTACTTC. Protein product: CSVVSAASGSYEQYF.

J is TRBJ1-1 and V is TRBV7-9; D unresolved. Between the trimmed V and J ends, which lost 5 bases and 3 bases, there was a span of 10 bases. There are 13 residues in the CDR3. The germline V gene has CDR1 SEHNR and CDR2 FQNEAQ (reference sequence). The CDR3 DNA reads as TGTGCCAGCAGCCCCCGGGTAGACACTGAAGCTTTCTTT. This gives the protein CASSPRVDTEAFF.

Sample share makes this clonotype medium-sized (0.01 to 0.1%). Here the CDR3 reads CAISDPTSDSYEQYF. In DNA, the CDR3 is TGTGCCATCAGTGACCCGACTAGCGACTCCTACGAGCAGTACTTC. The chain combines TRBV10-3 with TRBJ2-7; TRBD2 aligns across 8 bases. Trimming at V came to 3 bases and at J to 0 bases, leaving 4 bases not matched to a gene. The V gene's germline CDR1 is ENHRY and CDR2 SYGVKD. The CDR3 contains 15 residues.

This clonotype qualifies as medium-sized. The rearrangement links TRBV7-8 to TRBJ2-2; TRBD1 matches at 7 bases. With 6 bases clipped from V and 4 bases from J, the junction kept 5 bases outside the gene matches. Germline assignment: CDR1 SGHVS and CDR2 FQNEAQ. The CDR3 contains 14 residues. CDR3 protein: CASSIGTATGELFF. The DNA of the CDR3 is TGTGCCAGCAGTATCGGGACAGCCACCGGGGAGCTGTTTTTT.

The chain has TRBV6-5 and TRBJ2-2; no reliable D call. Trimming removed 2 bases from V and 8 bases from J, with 6 bases in between. Germline-derived CDR1 and CDR2 are MNHEY and SVGAGI. This CDR3 has 12 amino acids. The CDR3 region is CASSYGEGELFF. The CDR3 bases are TGTGCCAGCAGTTACGGCGAGGGGGAGCTGTTTTTT.

This clonotype is large in the sample. The chain is built from TRBV7-9 and TRBJ2-1; 14 positions match TRBD2. The CDR3 extends over 16 amino acids. CDR1 SEHNR and CDR2 FQNEAQ come from the germline V gene (reference sequence). Trimming took 4 bases from V and 13 from J; bases not matched to a gene: 12. The CDR3 sequence is CASSSPGLAGGRRQFF. DNA of the CDR3: TGTGCCAGCAGCTCGCCTGGACTAGCGGGGGGCCGTAGACAGTTCTTC.

Sample share makes this clonotype medium-sized (0.01 to 0.1%). The chain is built from TRBV19 and TRBJ2-2; D might be TRBD2 (5 bases). There are 12 residues in the CDR3. Germline V gene lookup returns CDR1 LNHDA and CDR2 SQIVND (reference sequence). V was shortened by 10 bases and J by 6 bases, with 12 bases between the two germline ends. The CDR3 reads CATPDGAGELFF. DNA of the CDR3: TGTGCCACCCCGGACGGGGCCGGGGAGCTGTTTTTT.

This clonotype is medium-sized (0.01 to 0.1%) by share. This chain joins TRBV7-2 and TRBJ2-5; TRBD1 or TRBD2 may be the D gene (5 bases each). CDR3 length: 14 amino acids. Germline V gene data show CDR1 as SGHTA and CDR2 as FQGNSA. The V end lost 0 bases, the J end lost 5 bases, and 10 bases lay between the germline ends. In DNA, the CDR3 is TGTGCCAGCAGCTTAGCGCGTGGGACCGAGACCCAGTACTTC. Amino acids: CASSLARGTETQYF.

By share, this clonotype ranks as medium-sized. The J gene is TRBJ1-5, the V gene TRBV4-2; weak D call: TRBD1 (5 bases). Germline CDR1 and CDR2: LGHNA and YNFKEQ. The CDR3 length is 13 residues. Trimming left V 1 base short and J 7 bases short, with 8 bases between. CDR3 region: CASSQGAGQPQHF. In nucleotides, the CDR3 is TGTGCCAGCAGCCAAGGAGCAGGGCAGCCCCAGCATTTT.